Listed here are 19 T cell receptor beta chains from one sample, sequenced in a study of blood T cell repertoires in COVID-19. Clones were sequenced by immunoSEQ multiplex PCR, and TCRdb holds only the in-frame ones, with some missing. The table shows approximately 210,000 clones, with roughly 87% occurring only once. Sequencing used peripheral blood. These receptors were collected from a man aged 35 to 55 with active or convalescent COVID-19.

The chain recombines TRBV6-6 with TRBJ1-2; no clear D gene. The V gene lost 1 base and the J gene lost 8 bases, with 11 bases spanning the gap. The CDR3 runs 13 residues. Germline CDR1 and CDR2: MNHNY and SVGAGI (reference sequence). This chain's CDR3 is CASSYFVEEGYTF. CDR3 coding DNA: TGTGCCAGCAGTTACTTCGTAGAGGAGGGCTACACCTTC.

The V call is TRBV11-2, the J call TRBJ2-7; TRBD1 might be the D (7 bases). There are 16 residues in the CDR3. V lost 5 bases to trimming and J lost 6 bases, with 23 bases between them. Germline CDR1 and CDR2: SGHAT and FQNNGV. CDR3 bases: TGTGCCAGCAGCCGGCGGGGACAGTCTAGTTACTCCGAGCAGTACTTC. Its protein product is CASSRRGQSSYSEQYF.

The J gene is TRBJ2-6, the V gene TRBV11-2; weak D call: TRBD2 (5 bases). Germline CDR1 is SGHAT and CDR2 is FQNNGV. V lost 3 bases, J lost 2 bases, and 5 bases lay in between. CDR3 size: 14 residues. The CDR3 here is CASSFGTGANVLTF. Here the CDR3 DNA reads TGTGCCAGCAGCTTCGGGACTGGGGCCAACGTCCTGACTTTC.

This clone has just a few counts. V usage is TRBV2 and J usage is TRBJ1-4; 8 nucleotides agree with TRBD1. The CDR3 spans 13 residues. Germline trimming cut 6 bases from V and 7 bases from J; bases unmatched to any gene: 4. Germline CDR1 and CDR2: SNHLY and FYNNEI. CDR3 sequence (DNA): TGTGCCAGCAGAGGGACAGGAGGTGAAAAACTGTTTTTT. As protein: CASRGTGGEKLFF.

For the CDR3, the DNA is TGTGCCAGCAGCTCCTCAAACCGGAGTGGCGTCGAGGGCTATGGCTACACCTTC. Translating gives CASSSSNRSGVEGYGYTF. The rearrangement links TRBV9 to TRBJ1-2; D is undetermined. The CDR3 is 18 amino acids. Germline V CDR1 and CDR2: SGDLS, YYNGEE. Trimming took 4 bases from V and 4 from J, leaving 26 bases between them.

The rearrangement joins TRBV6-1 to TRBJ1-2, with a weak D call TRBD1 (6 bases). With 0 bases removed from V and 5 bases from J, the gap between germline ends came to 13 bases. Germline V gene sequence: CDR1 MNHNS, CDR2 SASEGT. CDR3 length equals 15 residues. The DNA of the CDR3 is TGTGCCAGCAGTGAAGCACAATACAGGGAGTATGGCTACACCTTC. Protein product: CASSEAQYREYGYTF.

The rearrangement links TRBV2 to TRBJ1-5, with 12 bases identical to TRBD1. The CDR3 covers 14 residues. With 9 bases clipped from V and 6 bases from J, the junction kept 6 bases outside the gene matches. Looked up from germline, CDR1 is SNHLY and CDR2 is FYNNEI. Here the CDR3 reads CARDGTGGTQPQHF. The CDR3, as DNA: TGTGCCAGGGATGGGACAGGGGGCACTCAGCCCCAGCATTTT.

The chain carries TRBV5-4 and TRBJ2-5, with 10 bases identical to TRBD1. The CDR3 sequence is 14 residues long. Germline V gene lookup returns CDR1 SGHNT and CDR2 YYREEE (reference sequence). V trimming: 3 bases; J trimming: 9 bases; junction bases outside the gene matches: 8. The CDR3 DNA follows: TGTGCCAGCAGCTCTGGACAGGGGGGGGAGGCCCAGTACTTC. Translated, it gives CASSSGQGGEAQYF.

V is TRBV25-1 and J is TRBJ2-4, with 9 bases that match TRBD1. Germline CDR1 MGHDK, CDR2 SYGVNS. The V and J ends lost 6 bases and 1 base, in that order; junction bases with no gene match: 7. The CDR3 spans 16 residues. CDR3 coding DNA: TGTGCCAGCAGCCCGGACAGGGGAGCGGCCAAAAACATTCAGTACTTC. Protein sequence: CASSPDRGAAKNIQYF.

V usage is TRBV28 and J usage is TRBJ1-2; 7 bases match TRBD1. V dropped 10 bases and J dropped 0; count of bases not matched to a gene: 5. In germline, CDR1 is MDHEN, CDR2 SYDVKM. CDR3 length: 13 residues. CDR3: CAIRDSANYGYTF. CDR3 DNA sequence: TGTGCCATCAGGGACAGTGCTAACTATGGCTACACCTTC.

The DNA of the CDR3 is TGTGCCAGTAGTATCTCTGGGGGCAACACTGAAGCTTTCTTT. Amino acids: CASSISGGNTEAFF. This chain links TRBV19 with TRBJ1-1; D possibly corresponds to TRBD1 (6 bases). CDR1 LNHDA and CDR2 SQIVND come from the germline V gene (reference sequence). This CDR3 comprises 14 residues. V gave up 3 bases and J gave up 2 bases, with 10 bases separating them.

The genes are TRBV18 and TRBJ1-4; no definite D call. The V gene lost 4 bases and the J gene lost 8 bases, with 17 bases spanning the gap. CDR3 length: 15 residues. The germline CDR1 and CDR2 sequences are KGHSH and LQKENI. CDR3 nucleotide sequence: TGTGCCAGCTCACTTAGGACGGGAGGAGGAGAAAAACTGTTTTTT. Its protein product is CASSLRTGGGEKLFF.

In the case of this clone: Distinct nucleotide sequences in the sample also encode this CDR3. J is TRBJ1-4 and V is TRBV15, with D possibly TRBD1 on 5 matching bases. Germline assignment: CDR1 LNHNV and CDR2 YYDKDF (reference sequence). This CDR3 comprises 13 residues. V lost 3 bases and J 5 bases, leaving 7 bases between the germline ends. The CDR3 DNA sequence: TGTGCCACCAGCAGGGCAGGGAATGAAAAACTGTTTTTT. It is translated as CATSRAGNEKLFF.

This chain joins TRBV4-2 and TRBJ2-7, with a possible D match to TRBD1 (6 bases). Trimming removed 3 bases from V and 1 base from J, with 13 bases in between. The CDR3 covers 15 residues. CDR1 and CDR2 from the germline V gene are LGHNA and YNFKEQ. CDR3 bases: TGTGCCAGCAGCCAGGGCCCGACAGGTTCCTACGAGCAGTACTTC. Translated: CASSQGPTGSYEQYF.

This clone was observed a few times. For the CDR3, the DNA is TGTGCCAGCAGTCTAGGACAAACCACTGAAGCTTTCTTT. It yields the protein CASSLGQTTEAFF. The chain combines TRBV3-1 (or the pseudogene TRBV3-2) with TRBJ1-1, with TRBD1 as a possible D gene (5 bases). Trimming removed 6 bases from V and 4 bases from J, with 12 bases in between. CDR3 length: 13 amino acids. The germline CDR1 and CDR2 sequences are LGHDT and YNNKEL (reference sequence).

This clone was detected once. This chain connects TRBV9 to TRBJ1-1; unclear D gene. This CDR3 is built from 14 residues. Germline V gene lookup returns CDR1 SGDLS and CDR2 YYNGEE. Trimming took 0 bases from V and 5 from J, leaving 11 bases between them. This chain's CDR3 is CASSVEASGTEAFF. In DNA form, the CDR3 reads TGTGCCAGCAGCGTAGAAGCGTCGGGGACTGAAGCTTTCTTT.

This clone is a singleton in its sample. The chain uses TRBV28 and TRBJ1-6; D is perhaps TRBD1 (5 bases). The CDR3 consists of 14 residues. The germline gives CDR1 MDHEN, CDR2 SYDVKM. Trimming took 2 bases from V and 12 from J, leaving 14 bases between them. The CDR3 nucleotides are TGTGCCAGCAGTTTAAAGCGGGGCCCAGGACCCCTCCACTTT. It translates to CASSLKRGPGPLHF. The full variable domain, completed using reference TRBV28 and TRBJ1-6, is DVKVTQSSRYLVKRTGEKVFLECVQDMDHENMFWYRQDPGLGLRLIYFSYDVKMKEKGDIPEGYSVSREKKERFSLILESASTNQTSMYLCASSLKRGPGPLHFGNGTRLTVT.

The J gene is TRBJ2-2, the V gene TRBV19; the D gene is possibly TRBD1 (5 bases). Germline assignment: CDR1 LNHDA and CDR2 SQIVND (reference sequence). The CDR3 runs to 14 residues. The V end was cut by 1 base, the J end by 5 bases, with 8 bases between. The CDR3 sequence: CASSIGTRTGELFF. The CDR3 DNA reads TGTGCCAGTAGTATAGGGACAAGGACCGGGGAGCTGTTTTTT.

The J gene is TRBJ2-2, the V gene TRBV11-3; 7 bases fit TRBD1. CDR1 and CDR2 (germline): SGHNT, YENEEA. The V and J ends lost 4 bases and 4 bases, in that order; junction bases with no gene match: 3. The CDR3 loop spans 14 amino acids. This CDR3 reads CASSSGQVTGELFF. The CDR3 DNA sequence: TGTGCCAGCAGCTCCGGACAGGTCACCGGGGAGCTGTTTTTT. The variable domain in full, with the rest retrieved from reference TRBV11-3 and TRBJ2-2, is EAGVVQSPRYKIIEKKQPVAFWCNPISGHNTLYWYLQNLGQGPELLIRYENEEAVDDSQLPKDRFSAERLKGVDSTLKIQPAELGDSAVYLCASSSGQVTGELFFGEGSRLTVL.